The 16 T cell receptor beta chains below all came from one sample that was sequenced in a study of OX40 agonist ivuxolimab in advanced cancers. Produced via immunoSEQ multiplex PCR; TCRdb's table is partial and in-frame only. Here the sample spans tens of thousands of clones, around 85% being singletons. Sample: CD4+ or CD8+ T cells sorted from blood, taken in a trial of the OX40 agonist ivuxolimab. The receptors were gathered from an adult with an advanced solid tumor such as melanoma, head and neck, liver or kidney cancer.

The gene calls are TRBV4-2 and TRBJ1-1; D may be TRBD1 (6 bases). V lost 0 bases, J lost 1 base, and 9 bases lay in between. CDR1 and CDR2 from the germline V gene are LGHNA and YNFKEQ. The CDR3 runs to 15 residues. CDR3 DNA: TGTGCCAGCAGCCAAGAGGGGGGGCGGAACACTGAAGCTTTCTTT. This gives the protein CASSQEGGRNTEAFF.

The CDR3 sequence: CARRQVAPYEQYF. The CDR3 nucleotides read TGTGCCAGGCGACAGGTTGCACCCTACGAGCAGTACTTC. The chain combines TRBV2 with TRBJ2-7; a weak D match, TRBD1 (6 bases). This CDR3 spans 13 amino acids. V was trimmed by 9 bases and J by 2 bases, leaving 14 bases between them. CDR1 and CDR2 from the germline V gene are SNHLY and FYNNEI.

This sequence joins TRBV2 and TRBJ1-5; no clear D. Trimming took off 3 bases at V and 0 bases at J, with 6 bases between the two ends. This CDR3 is 14 amino acids long. In germline, CDR1 is SNHLY, CDR2 FYNNEI. The CDR3 reads CASSETDSNQPQHF. The CDR3 nucleotides read TGTGCCAGCAGTGAGACTGATAGCAATCAGCCCCAGCATTTT.

The chain joins TRBV10-3 to TRBJ2-5; 9 positions match TRBD1. The J call is uncertain, as TRBJ2-7 better fits the DNA end. Germline V CDR1 and CDR2: ENHRY, SYGVKD. The CDR3 has 13 residues. The CDR3 region has the DNA TGTGCCATCAGGCCACAGGGGGCGAACGAGCAGTACTTC. This gives the protein CAIRPQGANEQYF.

The V call is TRBV21-1, the J call TRBJ1-4. TRBV21-1 is classified as a pseudogene. The CDR3 covers 16 residues. The CDR3 spells CASSKDPGRWCEKLFF. DNA of the CDR3: TGTGCCAGCAGCAAAGACCCCGGTAGGTGGTGTGAAAAACTGTTTTTT.

The chain combines TRBV29-1 with TRBJ1-5; 11 bases are a match to TRBD1. The CDR3 sequence is 13 residues long. With 6 bases clipped from V and 7 bases from J, the junction kept 5 bases outside the gene matches. Per the germline V gene, CDR1 is SQVTM and CDR2 is ANQGSEA. This CDR3 reads CSVGQGEKQPQHF. In DNA, the CDR3 is TGCAGCGTGGGACAGGGGGAGAAACAGCCCCAGCATTTT.

The chain recombines TRBV2 with TRBJ1-1, with 7 bases identical to TRBD1. The V segment lost 3 bases and the J segment 0 bases; nucleotides outside the gene matches: 7. The CDR3 totals 16 residues. Germline lookup yields CDR1 SNHLY and CDR2 FYNNEI. Here the CDR3 reads CASSDWGQKMNTEAFF. For the CDR3, the DNA is TGTGCCAGCAGTGATTGGGGACAGAAAATGAACACTGAAGCTTTCTTT.

As regards this clone: At one of its ends the junction is not consistent with the germline gene, which may arise from a read error. The chain has TRBV28 and TRBJ2-4; D might be TRBD2 (7 bases). This CDR3 is built from 13 residues. Per germline, CDR1 MDHEN and CDR2 SYDVKM. CDR3 sequence: CASIGGAKDIQYF. The CDR3 DNA sequence: TGTGCCAGCATAGGGGGGGCCAAAGACATTCAGTACTTC. Together with reference TRBV28 and TRBJ2-4, the CDR3 gives the full variable domain: DVKVTQSSRYLVKRTGEKVFLECVQDMDHENMFWYRQDPGLGLRLIYFSYDVKMKEKGDIPEGYSVSREKKERFSLILESASTNQTSMYLCASIGGAKDIQYFGAGTRLSVL.

This clone has only one observation. This rearrangement joins TRBV19 to TRBJ1-2, with D unresolved. V was pared by 6 bases and J by 6 bases, with 20 bases between. The CDR3 covers 15 residues. Germline V gene lookup returns CDR1 LNHDA and CDR2 SQIVND (reference sequence). Here the CDR3 DNA reads TGTGCCAGTAGCCACAACGGGAGGGCCAGAGATGGCTACACCTTC. Amino acid sequence: CASSHNGRARDGYTF.

The CDR3 is CAIKSDRVDTEAFF. CDR3 nucleotides: TGTGCCATCAAAAGCGACAGGGTGGACACTGAAGCTTTCTTT. The chain has TRBV10-3 and TRBJ1-1; 7 bases agree with TRBD1. Losses at the gene ends were 7 bases for V and 3 bases for J; bases not matched to a gene: 8. Germline V gene sequence: CDR1 ENHRY, CDR2 SYGVKD. The CDR3 consists of 14 residues.

This clone is medium-sized. The chain uses TRBV21-1 and TRBJ2-7; no check of the table's D call, TRBD1, against the DNA was made. TRBV21-1 is annotated as a pseudogene. The CDR3 runs 14 residues. Here the CDR3 DNA reads TGTGCCAGCAGCTCGTCGGGACAGGGTGAAGAGCAGTACTTC. This gives the protein CASSSSGQGEEQYF.

The CDR3 DNA follows: TGTGCCAGCAGCCCCGGGACCACAGATACGCAGTATTTT. Amino acids: CASSPGTTDTQYF. The chain recombines TRBV7-7 with TRBJ2-3; D assignment may be TRBD1 or TRBD2 (5 bases each). The CDR3 extends over 13 amino acids. V was clipped by 5 bases and J by 2 bases, with 8 bases between them. Per the germline V gene, CDR1 is SSHAT and CDR2 is FNYEAQ (reference sequence).

V gene TRBV12-5 combines with J gene TRBJ2-1; TRBD1 matches at 10 bases. The CDR3 loop spans 18 amino acids. In germline, CDR1 is LGHNT, CDR2 FRNRAP. Germline trimming cut 4 bases from V and 7 bases from J; bases unmatched to any gene: 16. The CDR3, as DNA: TGTGCTAGTGGTTCTCCCTCAACGGGGACAGGGGACATAAATGAGCAGTTCTTC. Its translation is CASGSPSTGTGDINEQFF.

This clone was detected once. This CDR3 reads CASSLPPGWEGYEQYF. The DNA for the CDR3 is TGTGCCAGCAGTTTACCCCCAGGGTGGGAAGGGTACGAGCAGTACTTC. The chain is built from TRBV28 and TRBJ2-7, with a possible D match to TRBD1 (5 bases). This CDR3 is 16 amino acids long. The V end lost 2 bases, the J end lost 4 bases, and 18 bases lay between the germline ends. Germline CDR1 is MDHEN and CDR2 is SYDVKM.

In DNA, the CDR3 is TGCGCCAGCAGCCAGGGAGAGGCCAAAAACATTCAGTACTTC. It codes for CASSQGEAKNIQYF. The V gene is TRBV4-1, the J gene TRBJ2-4; D perhaps matches TRBD2 (5 bases). Germline loops: CDR1 MGHRA, CDR2 YSYEKL. Trimming left V 3 bases short and J 1 base short, with 7 bases between. The CDR3 totals 14 residues.

The chain has TRBV19 and TRBJ1-5; tentatively, D is TRBD1 (5 bases). Deletions cut 7 bases from V and 2 bases from J, with 12 bases between. This CDR3 contains 14 residues. Germline CDR1 reads LNHDA; CDR2 reads SQIVND (reference sequence). CDR3 protein: CASTYQQGNQPQHF. The DNA for the CDR3 is TGTGCCAGTACCTACCAACAGGGCAATCAGCCCCAGCATTTT.